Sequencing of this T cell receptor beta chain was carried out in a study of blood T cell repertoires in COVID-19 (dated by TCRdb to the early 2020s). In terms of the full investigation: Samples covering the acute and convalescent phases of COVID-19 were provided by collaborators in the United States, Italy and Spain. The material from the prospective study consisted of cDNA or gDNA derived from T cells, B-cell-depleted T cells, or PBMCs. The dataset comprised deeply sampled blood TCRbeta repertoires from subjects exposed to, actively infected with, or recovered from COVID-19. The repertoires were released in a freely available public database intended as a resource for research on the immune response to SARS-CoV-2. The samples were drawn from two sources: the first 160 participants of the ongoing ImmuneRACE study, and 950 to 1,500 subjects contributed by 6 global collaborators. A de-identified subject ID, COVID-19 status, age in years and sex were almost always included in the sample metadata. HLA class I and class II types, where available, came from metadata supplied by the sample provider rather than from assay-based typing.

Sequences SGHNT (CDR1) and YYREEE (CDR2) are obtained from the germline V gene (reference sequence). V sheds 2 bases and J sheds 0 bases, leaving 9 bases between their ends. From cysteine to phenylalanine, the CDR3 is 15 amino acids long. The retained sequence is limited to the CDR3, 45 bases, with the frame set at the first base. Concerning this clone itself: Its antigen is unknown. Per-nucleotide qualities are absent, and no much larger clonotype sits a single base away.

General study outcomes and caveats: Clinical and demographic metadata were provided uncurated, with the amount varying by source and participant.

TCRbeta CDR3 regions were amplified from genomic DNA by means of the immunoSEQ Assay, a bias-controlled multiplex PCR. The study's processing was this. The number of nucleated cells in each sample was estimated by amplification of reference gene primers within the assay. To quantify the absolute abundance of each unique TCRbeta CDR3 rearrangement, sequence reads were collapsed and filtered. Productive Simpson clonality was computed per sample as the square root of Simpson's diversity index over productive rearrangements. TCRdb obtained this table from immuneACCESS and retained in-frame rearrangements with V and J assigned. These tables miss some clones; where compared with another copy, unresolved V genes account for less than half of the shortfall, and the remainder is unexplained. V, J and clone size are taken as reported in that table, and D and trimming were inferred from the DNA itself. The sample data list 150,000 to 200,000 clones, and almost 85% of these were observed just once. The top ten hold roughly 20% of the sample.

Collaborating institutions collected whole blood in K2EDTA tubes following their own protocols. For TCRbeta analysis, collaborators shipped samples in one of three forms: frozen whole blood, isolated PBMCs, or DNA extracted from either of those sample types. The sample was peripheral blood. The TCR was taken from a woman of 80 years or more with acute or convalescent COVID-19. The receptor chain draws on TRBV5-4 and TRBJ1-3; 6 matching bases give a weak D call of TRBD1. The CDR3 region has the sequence CASSFQGSSGNTIYF. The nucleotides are TGTGCCAGCAGCTTTCAGGGGTCCTCTGGAAACACCATATATTTT. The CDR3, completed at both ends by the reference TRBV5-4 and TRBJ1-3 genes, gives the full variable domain ETGVTQSPTHLIKTRGQQVTLRCSSQSGHNTVSWYQQALGQGPQFIFQYYREEENGRGNFPPRFSGLQFPNYSSELNVNALELDDSALYLCASSFQGSSGNTIYFGEGSWLTVV.